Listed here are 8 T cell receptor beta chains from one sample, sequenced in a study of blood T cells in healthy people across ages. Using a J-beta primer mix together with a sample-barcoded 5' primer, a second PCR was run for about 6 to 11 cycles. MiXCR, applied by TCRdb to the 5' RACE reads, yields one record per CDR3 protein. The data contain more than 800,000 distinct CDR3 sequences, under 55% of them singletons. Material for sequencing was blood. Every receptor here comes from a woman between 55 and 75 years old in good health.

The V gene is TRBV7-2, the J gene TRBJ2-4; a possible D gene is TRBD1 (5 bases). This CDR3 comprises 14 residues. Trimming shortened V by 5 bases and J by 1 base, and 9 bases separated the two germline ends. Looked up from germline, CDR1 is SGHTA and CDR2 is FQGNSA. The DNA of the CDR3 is TGTGCCAGCAGCCCTAACAGGGCCAAAAACATTCAGTACTTC. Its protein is CASSPNRAKNIQYF.

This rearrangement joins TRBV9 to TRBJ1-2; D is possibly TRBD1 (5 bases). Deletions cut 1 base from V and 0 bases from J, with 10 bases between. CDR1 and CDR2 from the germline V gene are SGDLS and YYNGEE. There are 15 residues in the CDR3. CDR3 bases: TGTGCCAGCAGCGTAAACCCGGACACTAACTATGGCTACACCTTC. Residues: CASSVNPDTNYGYTF.

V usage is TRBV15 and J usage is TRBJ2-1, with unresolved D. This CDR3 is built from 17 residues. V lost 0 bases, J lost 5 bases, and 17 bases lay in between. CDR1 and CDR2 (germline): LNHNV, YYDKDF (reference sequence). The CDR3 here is CATSRDGATPLNNEQFF. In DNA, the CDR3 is TGTGCCACCAGCAGAGATGGAGCCACCCCTTTAAACAATGAGCAGTTCTTC.

This CDR3 reads CASNKAGAPYNEQFF. CDR3 DNA: TGTGCCAGCAATAAAGCGGGAGCCCCTTACAATGAGCAGTTCTTC. J is TRBJ2-1 and V is TRBV2; the match to TRBD2 covers 8 bases. From germline, CDR1 is SNHLY and CDR2 FYNNEI. V dropped 7 bases and J dropped 4; count of bases not matched to a gene: 9. The CDR3 runs 15 residues.

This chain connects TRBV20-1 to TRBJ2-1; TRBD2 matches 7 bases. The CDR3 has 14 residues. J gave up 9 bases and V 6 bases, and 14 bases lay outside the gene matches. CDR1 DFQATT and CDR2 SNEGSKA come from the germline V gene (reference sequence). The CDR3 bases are TGCAGTGCCAAGATGTCGGGGAGGGCCGCTGAGCAGTTCTTC. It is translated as CSAKMSGRAAEQFF.

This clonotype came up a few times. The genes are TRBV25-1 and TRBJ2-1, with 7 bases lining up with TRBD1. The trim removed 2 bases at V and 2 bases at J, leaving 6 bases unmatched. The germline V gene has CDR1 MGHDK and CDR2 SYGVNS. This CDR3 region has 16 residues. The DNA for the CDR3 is TGTGCCAGCAGTGAAATCGACAGGGCCCCCTACAATGAGCAGTTCTTC. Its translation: CASSEIDRAPYNEQFF.

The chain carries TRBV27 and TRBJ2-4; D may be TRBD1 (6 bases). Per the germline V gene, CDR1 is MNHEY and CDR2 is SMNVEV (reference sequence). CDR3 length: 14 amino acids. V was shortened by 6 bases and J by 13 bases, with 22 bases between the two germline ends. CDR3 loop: CASRSFLQGSEQYF. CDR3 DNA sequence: TGTGCCAGCAGGAGCTTTCTACAGGGATCAGAGCAGTACTTC.

CDR3 coding DNA: TGTGCCAGCAGACCCAGAACGGGGGGGGCCAACGTCCTGACTTTC. Translated, it gives CASRPRTGGANVLTF. The chain has TRBV2 and TRBJ2-6; a possible D gene is TRBD2 (5 bases). Germline V lookup: CDR1 SNHLY, CDR2 FYNNEI. The ends were cut back, 6 bases at V and 4 bases at J, with 13 bases in the middle. The CDR3 consists of 15 residues.